Detailed here is one TCR beta chain. What it recognizes is unknown. Using a J-beta primer mix together with a sample-barcoded 5' primer, a second PCR was run for about 6 to 12 cycles. One entry per CDR3 protein results from TCRdb running MiXCR on the 5' RACE reads. The table lists about 930,000 distinct CDR3 sequences, under 35% of them singletons. There are 17 residues in the CDR3. Trimming removed 1 base from V and 1 base from J, with 15 bases in between. Germline CDR1 and CDR2: LGHNA and YSLEER. The data stem from a study of blood T cells in healthy people across ages. Broader study findings: Roughly linearly, TCR beta diversity per million T cells fell as age increased.

The sample was also reused in another study, on T cells of mothers and their children.

The gene calls are TRBV4-3 and TRBJ2-3; D ambiguous. The origin of this receptor is a woman between 40 and 50 years old in good health. Sample: blood. The CDR3 DNA follows: TGCGCCAGCAGCCAAGGCCCAGGTCTTCGGGGCACAGATACGCAGTATTTT. It specifies CASSQGPGLRGTDTQYF.